Each of the 23 T cell receptor beta chains below was sequenced from the same sample in a study of cytomegalovirus exposure and HLA in healthy donors. PCR was performed using 60 Vbeta and 13 Jbeta primers. Profiling relied on immunoSEQ multiplex PCR, and the TCRdb table lists in-frame clones only, not all of them. This sample has 99,000 or so clones, with roughly 15% found just once. The sequenced sample was PBMCs. These receptors were collected from a female donor in good health and CMV-seronegative.

This clone was counted at least ten times. The CDR3 loop reads CASRLSGEVHEQFF. The CDR3 nucleotides read TGTGCCAGCAGATTAAGTGGAGAGGTCCATGAGCAGTTCTTC. This sequence joins TRBV28 and TRBJ2-1; no clear D. The CDR3 is made up of 14 amino acids. Trimming shortened V by 6 bases and J by 8 bases, and 17 bases separated the two germline ends. Germline V gene data show CDR1 as MDHEN and CDR2 as SYDVKM.

With regard to this clone: The same CDR3 arises from other DNA sequences in this sample as well. The V call is TRBV4-3, the J call TRBJ1-2, with D hard to call. The CDR3 contains 14 residues. V shed 0 bases and J shed 5 bases, with 10 bases lying between them. The germline V gene encodes CDR1 LGHNA and CDR2 YSLEER. The CDR3 DNA sequence: TGCGCCAGCAGCCAAGATCGGGGAGGTTATGGCTACACCTTC. This codes for CASSQDRGGYGYTF.

A few counts support this clone. The V gene is TRBV5-6, the J gene TRBJ2-3, with 12 bases identical to TRBD2. The CDR3 totals 18 residues. J lost 4 bases, V lost 0 bases, and 9 bases had no gene match. CDR1 is SGHDT and CDR2 is YYEEEE in the germline V gene. CDR3 DNA: TGTGCCAGCAGCTTGGTTCTAGCGGGAGGGCCATCTGCAGATACGCAGTATTTT. Protein: CASSLVLAGGPSADTQYF.

This sequence joins TRBV30 and TRBJ2-1; the D gene is possibly TRBD2 (5 bases). The V and J ends lost 2 bases and 3 bases respectively, with 17 bases between them. The CDR3 has 16 amino acids. Looked up from germline, CDR1 is GTSNPN and CDR2 is SVGIG (reference sequence). The CDR3 coding sequence is TGTGCCTGGAGTTTAGCGCTAGGGAGACTCTACAATGAGCAGTTCTTC. Its translation is CAWSLALGRLYNEQFF. The complete variable domain, with remaining parts taken from reference TRBV30 and TRBJ2-1, reads SQTIHQWPATLVQPVGSPLSLECTVEGTSNPNLYWYRQAAGRGLQLLFYSVGIGQISSEVPQNLSASRPQDRQFILSSKKLLLSDSGFYLCAWSLALGRLYNEQFFGPGTRLTVL.

This clone was recorded a few times. In nucleotides, the CDR3 is TGCGCCACTTCCGGGACAGGTGTCGAAAAACTGTTTTTT. This translates into CATSGTGVEKLFF. J is TRBJ1-4 and V is TRBV10-1; 8 bases are a match to TRBD1. With 10 bases clipped from V and 8 bases from J, the junction kept 9 bases outside the gene matches. Per the germline V gene, CDR1 is WNHNN and CDR2 is SYGVQD (reference sequence). This CDR3 comprises 13 residues.

The sample holds a few counts of this clone. The V call is TRBV29-1, the J call TRBJ2-3, with TRBD1 matching over 7 bases. CDR3 length equals 12 residues. From germline, CDR1 is SQVTM and CDR2 ANQGSEA. With 8 bases clipped from V and 1 base from J, the junction kept 3 bases outside the gene matches. The chain's CDR3 is CSITGGTDTQYF. The DNA of the CDR3 is TGCAGCATTACAGGGGGCACAGATACGCAGTATTTT.

CDR3 nucleotides: TGTGCCAGCAGCTTAGGGACTTCGAACACCGGGGAGCTGTTTTTT. It specifies CASSLGTSNTGELFF. The chain is built from TRBV5-4 and TRBJ2-2; D is possibly TRBD2 (6 bases). The germline V gene encodes CDR1 SGHNT and CDR2 YYREEE (reference sequence). V was clipped by 2 bases and J by 0 bases, with 8 bases between them. This CDR3 has 15 residues.

The chain uses TRBV29-1 and TRBJ2-1; 14 bases align to TRBD2. This CDR3 comprises 16 residues. The ends lost 3 bases at V and 5 bases at J; junction bases unmatched: 6. Germline V gives CDR1 SQVTM, CDR2 ANQGSEA. CDR3: CSVDAETSGRDNEQFF. DNA of the CDR3: TGCAGCGTTGACGCCGAGACTAGCGGGAGGGACAATGAGCAGTTCTTC.

The chain recombines TRBV6-6 with TRBJ1-5; 11 positions agree with TRBD1. The V gene end was trimmed by 2 bases and the J gene end by 5 bases; junction bases not matched to a gene: 2. The CDR3 totals 15 residues. Germline V gene sequence: CDR1 MNHNY, CDR2 SVGAGI (reference sequence). Here the CDR3 DNA reads TGTGCCAGCAGTTACCGGGGACAGGGGGATCAGCCCCAGCATTTT. Translation gives CASSYRGQGDQPQHF.

V gene TRBV27 combines with J gene TRBJ2-2; D remains ambiguous. Trimming removed 0 bases from V and 5 bases from J, with 10 bases in between. Germline V CDR1 and CDR2: MNHEY, SMNVEV (reference sequence). CDR3 length equals 15 residues. CDR3 sequence: CASSLSEKTTGELFF. The DNA for the CDR3 is TGTGCCAGCAGTTTATCGGAGAAGACGACCGGGGAGCTGTTTTTT.

V and J are TRBV18 and TRBJ2-7; D possibly corresponds to TRBD2 (5 bases). The germline gives CDR1 KGHSH, CDR2 LQKENI. Trimming took 5 bases from V and 1 from J, leaving 12 bases between them. The CDR3 loop spans 14 amino acids. The CDR3 sequence is CASSEGSWSYEQYF. CDR3 in DNA: TGTGCCAGCTCAGAGGGAAGTTGGTCCTACGAGCAGTACTTC.

The J gene is TRBJ1-2, the V gene TRBV5-1; D not resolved. V shed 6 bases and J shed 0 bases, with 15 bases lying between them. Germline CDR1 SGHRS, CDR2 YFSETQ. The CDR3 spans 15 residues. The CDR3: CASNRGEKANYGYTF. As DNA, the CDR3 is TGCGCCAGCAACCGCGGAGAAAAAGCTAACTATGGCTACACCTTC. Variable domain in full (rest from reference TRBV5-1 and TRBJ1-2): KAGVTQTPRYLIKTRGQQVTLSCSPISGHRSVSWYQQTPGQGLQFLFEYFSETQRNKGNFPGRFSGRQFSNSRSEMNVSTLELGDSALYLCASNRGEKANYGYTFGSGTRLTVV.

The chain uses TRBV5-1 and TRBJ2-7; a weak D match, TRBD1 (5 bases). V shed 0 bases and J shed 2 bases, with 9 bases lying between them. CDR1 SGHRS and CDR2 YFSETQ come from the germline V gene. The CDR3 covers 14 residues. The CDR3 sequence: CASSLGQGPYEQYF. In DNA form, the CDR3 reads TGCGCCAGCAGCTTGGGCCAGGGTCCCTACGAGCAGTACTTC. Complete variable domain (other parts from reference TRBV5-1 and TRBJ2-7): KAGVTQTPRYLIKTRGQQVTLSCSPISGHRSVSWYQQTPGQGLQFLFEYFSETQRNKGNFPGRFSGRQFSNSRSEMNVSTLELGDSALYLCASSLGQGPYEQYFGPGTRLTVT.

The table lists this clone with a few counts. The rearrangement joins TRBV12-5 to TRBJ2-1; D uncertain. In germline, CDR1 is LGHNT, CDR2 FRNRAP. The germline V and J ends were trimmed by 5 bases and 0 bases, with 11 bases remaining between them. CDR3 length equals 15 residues. CDR3 bases: TGTGCTAGTGGTCCCTCTGTCGGCTCCTACAATGAGCAGTTCTTC. Its translation is CASGPSVGSYNEQFF.

The chain combines TRBV9 with TRBJ1-3; tentatively, D is TRBD1 (5 bases). The CDR3 length is 14 residues. Germline CDR1 SGDLS, CDR2 YYNGEE. Trimming shortened V by 6 bases and J by 2 bases, and 12 bases separated the two germline ends. Here the CDR3 DNA reads TGTGCCAGCACCCCTCAGGGAACTGGAAACACCATATATTTT. Translating it yields CASTPQGTGNTIYF.

This clone was recorded a few times. The chain employs TRBV29-1 and TRBJ2-2; D not certain. Per germline, CDR1 SQVTM and CDR2 ANQGSEA. Trimming took 5 bases from V and 6 from J, leaving 13 bases between them. The CDR3 contains 13 residues. This chain's CDR3 is CSVTRQVPGELFF. The CDR3 nucleotides read TGCAGCGTTACCCGGCAGGTCCCCGGGGAGCTGTTTTTT.

This clone was seen more than once but under ten times. The chain recombines TRBV12-5 with TRBJ2-1; 11 bases agree with TRBD1. CDR3 size: 14 residues. The germline gives CDR1 LGHNT, CDR2 FRNRAP. V lost 5 bases, J lost 5 bases, and 2 bases stayed unmatched. CDR3 loop: CASGPGQGDNEQFF. CDR3 in DNA: TGTGCTAGTGGTCCGGGACAGGGGGACAATGAGCAGTTCTTC.

V and J are TRBV5-1 and TRBJ1-1, with D hard to call. The CDR3 runs 14 residues. Trimming shortened V by 1 base and J by 2 bases, and 9 bases separated the two germline ends. From germline, CDR1 is SGHRS and CDR2 YFSETQ. The CDR3 DNA follows: TGCGCCAGCAGCTTGACGCAGGTTAACACTGAAGCTTTCTTT. Translating gives CASSLTQVNTEAFF.

The chain joins TRBV5-6 to TRBJ2-3, with 8 positions matching TRBD2. The CDR3 runs 14 residues. Germline V CDR1 and CDR2: SGHDT, YYEEEE. Germline trimming cut 4 bases from V and 5 bases from J; bases unmatched to any gene: 6. The CDR3 reads CASSTGLGGDTQYF. DNA for the CDR3: TGTGCCAGCAGCACGGGACTAGGGGGAGATACGCAGTATTTT. Looking up the rest from reference TRBV5-6 and TRBJ2-3 gives the full variable domain: DAGVTQSPTHLIKTRGQQVTLRCSPKSGHDTVSWYQQALGQGPQFIFQYYEEEERQRGNFPDRFSGHQFPNYSSELNVNALLLGDSALYLCASSTGLGGDTQYFGPGTRLTVL.

The chain carries TRBV6-1 and TRBJ2-5, with D perhaps matching TRBD1 (6 bases). The CDR3 spans 13 residues. In germline, CDR1 is MNHNS, CDR2 SASEGT. V shed 1 base and J shed 10 bases, with 13 bases lying between them. CDR3 in DNA: TGTGCCAGCAGTGAAGGGGAACAGGGTAACCAGTACTTC. Its translation is CASSEGEQGNQYF.

This clone was seen a handful of times. A junction end diverges from the germline sequence, so it may reflect a read error. The chain employs TRBV10-3 and TRBJ1-2; tentatively, D is TRBD1 (6 bases). This CDR3 spans 14 amino acids. Germline CDR1 is ENHRY and CDR2 is SYGVKD. The CDR3, as DNA: TGTGCCATCAGTAGTCCGGGACACAACTATGGCTTCACCTTC. Protein sequence: CAISSPGHNYGFTF.

The chain has TRBV10-2 and TRBJ2-1; 8 positions agree with TRBD2. The V and J ends lost 2 bases and 2 bases, in that order; junction bases with no gene match: 5. The germline V gene encodes CDR1 WSHSY and CDR2 SAAADI. The CDR3 length is 16 residues. This CDR3 reads CASSELPAGAYNEQFF. CDR3 nucleotide sequence: TGCGCCAGCAGTGAGCTTCCAGCGGGGGCCTACAATGAGCAGTTCTTC.

The chain combines TRBV11-2 with TRBJ1-4, with TRBD1 as a possible D gene (5 bases). Per the germline V gene, CDR1 is SGHAT and CDR2 is FQNNGV. This CDR3 region has 14 residues. V shed 4 bases and J shed 7 bases, with 13 bases lying between them. The CDR3 loop reads CASSSGQGREKLFF. For the CDR3, the DNA is TGTGCCAGCAGCTCCGGACAAGGACGTGAAAAACTGTTTTTT.